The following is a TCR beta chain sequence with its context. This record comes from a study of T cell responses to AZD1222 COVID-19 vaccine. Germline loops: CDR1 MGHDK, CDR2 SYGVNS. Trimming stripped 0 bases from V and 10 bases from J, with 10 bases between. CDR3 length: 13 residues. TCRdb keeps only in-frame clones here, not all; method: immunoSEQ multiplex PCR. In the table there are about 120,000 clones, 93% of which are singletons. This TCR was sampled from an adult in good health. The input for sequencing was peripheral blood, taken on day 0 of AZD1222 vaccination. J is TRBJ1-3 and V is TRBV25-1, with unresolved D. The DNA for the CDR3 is TGTGCCAGCAGTGAATATGGGAGGTTAACCATATATTTT. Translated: CASSEYGRLTIYF.